Listed below are T cell receptor beta chains from one sample, sequenced in a study of blood T cell repertoires in COVID-19. TCRdb's table, derived via immunoSEQ multiplex PCR, lists solely in-frame clones and lacks some. The sample consists of about 86,000 clones, approximately 78% of them appearing once. Sequenced: peripheral blood. These receptors originate from a woman aged 80 or over with acute or convalescent COVID-19. The CDR3 runs from the conserved cysteine through the conserved F or W. A D gene is named only where the DNA matches it firmly. Clone size is not always given. Where it is, it says once, few, many or a class for expanded clones.

clone_size: NA
d_call: NA
v_call: TRBV6-5
j_call: TRBJ1-1
cdr3_nt: TGTGCCAGCAGGCTGGACAACGTGAACACTGAAGCTTTCTTT
cdr3_aa: CASRLDNVNTEAFF

clone_size: NA
d_call: TRBD2
v_call: TRBV28
j_call: TRBJ2-1
cdr3_nt: TGTGCCAGCAGTTCCACTAGCGGGAGGGCCGGATCCTACAATGAGCAGTTCTTC
cdr3_aa: CASSSTSGRAGSYNEQFF

clone_size: NA
d_call: NA
v_call: TRBV28
j_call: TRBJ2-2
cdr3_nt: TGTGCCAGCAGATCCGGGGGTATAGTCAACACCGGGGAGCTGTTTTTT
cdr3_aa: CASRSGGIVNTGELFF

clone_size: NA
d_call: TRBD2
v_call: TRBV5-4
j_call: TRBJ2-7
cdr3_nt: TGTGCCAGCAGCTTGTCCTCTAGCGGGGGGTTATACGAGCAGTACTTC
cdr3_aa: CASSLSSSGGLYEQYF

clone_size: NA
d_call: NA
v_call: TRBV5-5
j_call: TRBJ2-3
cdr3_nt: TGTGCCAGCAGCATAGGGGTAGGAGCAGATACGCAGTATTTT
cdr3_aa: CASSIGVGADTQYF

clone_size: NA
d_call: NA
v_call: TRBV13
j_call: TRBJ2-7
cdr3_nt: TGTGCCAGCAGCTTAGGCAGGGGTCCCTACGAGCAGTACTTC
cdr3_aa: CASSLGRGPYEQYF

clone_size: NA
d_call: NA
v_call: TRBV28
j_call: TRBJ1-5
cdr3_nt: TGTGCCAGCAGTTTTGGCATGAATAGCAATCAGCCCCAGCATTTT
cdr3_aa: CASSFGMNSNQPQHF

clone_size: NA
d_call: NA
v_call: TRBV4-1
j_call: TRBJ1-1
cdr3_nt: TGCGCCAGCAGCCAAGCTGACAGGTTGAACACTGAAGCTTTCTTT
cdr3_aa: CASSQADRLNTEAFF

clone_size: NA
d_call: NA
v_call: TRBV5-1
j_call: TRBJ1-1
cdr3_nt: TGCGCCAGCAGCTTGGAACCCGGGTTAGACACTGAAGCTTTCTTT
cdr3_aa: CASSLEPGLDTEAFF

clone_size: NA
d_call: TRBD1
v_call: TRBV10-3
j_call: TRBJ2-7
cdr3_nt: TGTGCCATCAAGGCGACAGGGACCTACGAGCAGTACTTC
cdr3_aa: CAIKATGTYEQYF

clone_size: NA
d_call: TRBD1
v_call: TRBV29-1
j_call: TRBJ1-1
cdr3_nt: TGCAGCGTTGAGCGACAGGGGAACACTGAAGCTTTCTTT
cdr3_aa: CSVERQGNTEAFF

clone_size: NA
d_call: TRBD2
v_call: TRBV20-1
j_call: TRBJ2-3
cdr3_nt: TGCAGTGCTAGTCGGACTAGCGGGGGGCTAGATACGCAGTATTTT
cdr3_aa: CSASRTSGGLDTQYF

clone_size: NA
d_call: TRBD2
v_call: TRBV3-1/TRBV3-2
j_call: TRBJ2-7
cdr3_nt: TGTGCCAGCAGCCCGGGGGGCCTAGCGGGCTCCTACGAGCAGTACTTC
cdr3_aa: CASSPGGLAGSYEQYF

clone_size: NA
d_call: NA
v_call: TRBV28
j_call: TRBJ1-2
cdr3_nt: TGTGCCAGCAGTTTACAGGGGAGCGGCTACACCTTC
cdr3_aa: CASSLQGSGYTF

clone_size: NA
d_call: TRBD2
v_call: TRBV5-4
j_call: TRBJ2-7
cdr3_nt: TGTGCCAGCAGCTCGGCGGGCGGGAGAGGCTACGAGCAGTACTTC
cdr3_aa: CASSSAGGRGYEQYF

clone_size: NA
d_call: TRBD1
v_call: TRBV19
j_call: TRBJ2-2
cdr3_nt: TGTGCCAGTACCGGGACAGGGGGTCGTATCGCCACCGGGGAGCTGTTTTTT
cdr3_aa: CASTGTGGRIATGELFF

clone_size: NA
d_call: NA
v_call: TRBV5-4
j_call: TRBJ2-7
cdr3_nt: TGTGCCAGCAGCTTAAGGGGGTCACCCTACGAGCAGTACTTC
cdr3_aa: CASSLRGSPYEQYF

clone_size: NA
d_call: NA
v_call: TRBV27
j_call: TRBJ1-1
cdr3_nt: TGTGCCAGCAGTTTGCTCGGGGGTTCCCCTCGGACTGAAGCTTTCTTT
cdr3_aa: CASSLLGGSPRTEAFF

clone_size: once
d_call: TRBD1
v_call: TRBV19
j_call: TRBJ1-1
cdr3_nt: TGTGCCAGTAGTGACAGGGTTTCCAACACTGAAGCTTTCTTT
cdr3_aa: CASSDRVSNTEAFF

clone_size: few
d_call: TRBD1
v_call: TRBV2
j_call: TRBJ2-7
cdr3_nt: TGTGCCAGCTTGGGACAGGGGTTTTACGAGCAGTACTTC
cdr3_aa: CASLGQGFYEQYF